The clone carrying this T cell receptor (beta chain) occurred many times. The antigen is not known. This specimen belongs to a study of T-cell memory formation after mild COVID-19. Study-level background: TCR clusters were largely donor specific.

Study findings and constraints: Whether second-wave clones peaking at day 37 were SARS-CoV-2 specific went unconfirmed. Clones shrinking from day 15 to 85 showed even CD4/CD8 mixes; later expanders tilted CD4+.

The CDR3 sequence is 13 residues long. Trimming left V 4 bases short and J 3 bases short, with 10 bases between. Looked up from germline, CDR1 is MGHRA and CDR2 is YSYEKL. After 5'RACE with constant-segment primers, TCR alpha and TCR beta cDNA libraries carrying sample barcodes and UMIs were obtained. Using its own MiXCR run on the 5' RACE reads, TCRdb lists one record per CDR3 protein. Of 240,000 or so distinct CDR3 sequences in the sample, 8% to 9.5% are singletons; the top ten hold roughly a fifth. This chain joins TRBV4-1 and TRBJ2-7; D remains unclear. Sequencing was carried out using PBMCs or a T cell subset sorted from them (not recorded which). This TCR was sampled from a man between 18 and 29 years old who had mild COVID-19 (a few samples of this study predate the infection). Cell type and time point are not known. The CDR3 nucleotides read TGCGCCAGCAGCCGGAGCGTACACTACGAGCAGTACTTC. Encoded protein: CASSRSVHYEQYF.